This TCR beta chain was profiled in a study of blood T cell repertoires in COVID-19. The CDR3 consists of 14 residues. Trimming cost V 2 bases and J 4 bases, with 12 bases left between them. CDR1 and CDR2 from the germline V gene are LGHNA and YSLEER. This table comes from immunoSEQ multiplex PCR, and its TCRdb copy is limited to in-frame clones, with some not included. Here the sample spans 200,000 to 250,000 clones, 80% to 90% being singletons. This sequence was found in a man aged 25 to 45 who had recovered from COVID-19. The J gene is TRBJ2-7, the V gene TRBV4-3, with D tentatively TRBD1 (7 bases). Specimen: PBMCs or T cells enriched from blood (not recorded which). As DNA, the CDR3 is TGCGCCAGCAGCCAACTACAGGGGAGGTACGAGCAGTACTTC. This sequence encodes CASSQLQGRYEQYF.